Following are 25 T cell receptor beta chains from one sample sequenced in a study of blood T cell repertoires in COVID-19. Assay used: immunoSEQ multiplex PCR; TCRdb lists only in-frame clones, some missing. The table shows fewer than 200,000 clones, with 70% to 90% occurring only once. Input material: peripheral blood. Receptor source: a man aged 35-49 years with acute or convalescent COVID-19.

The chain carries TRBV11-2 and TRBJ1-1; no clear D. This CDR3 spans 15 amino acids. Per germline, CDR1 SGHAT and CDR2 FQNNGV. V lost 3 bases and J 2 bases, leaving 13 bases between the germline ends. CDR3 DNA sequence: TGTGCCAGCAGCTTGTTACTCTCGAGAAACACTGAAGCTTTCTTT. It encodes CASSLLLSRNTEAFF.

This clone is a singleton in its sample. The rearrangement uses TRBV13 and TRBJ2-6; TRBD1 matches at 8 bases. The CDR3 is 17 residues long. J was trimmed by 2 bases and V by 5 bases; bases with no gene match: 8. Germline values: CDR1 PRHDT, CDR2 FYEKMQ (reference sequence). The CDR3 DNA sequence: TGTGCCAGCAGCCCGACAGGGGAAGGGCCTGGGGCCAACGTCCTGACTTTC. Its protein is CASSPTGEGPGANVLTF.

The J gene is TRBJ1-4, the V gene TRBV6-5; 7 nucleotides match TRBD1. Germline values: CDR1 MNHEY, CDR2 SVGAGI. The CDR3 contains 13 residues. Trimming removed 8 bases from V and 7 bases from J; junction bases left unmatched: 7. CDR3 sequence: CASGDRVTEKLFF. CDR3 nucleotide sequence: TGTGCCAGCGGAGACAGGGTGACTGAAAAACTGTTTTTT.

V and J are TRBV7-2 and TRBJ2-5; D possibly corresponds to TRBD2 (5 bases). This CDR3 is built from 18 residues. CDR1 SGHTA and CDR2 FQGNSA come from the germline V gene. Trimming took 1 base from V and 4 from J, leaving 22 bases between them. This CDR3 is CASSLGVREPPWGETQYF. The DNA of the CDR3 is TGTGCCAGCAGCTTAGGGGTTCGGGAACCCCCTTGGGGAGAGACCCAGTACTTC.

This chain links TRBV6-6 with TRBJ1-3; TRBD1 aligns across 11 bases. The J segment lost 8 bases and the V segment lost 0 bases, leaving 6 bases of the junction unmatched. Germline CDR1 and CDR2: MNHNY and SVGAGI (reference sequence). The CDR3 contains 16 residues. The CDR3 DNA sequence: TGTGCCAGCAGTTACTCCCCGGGACAGGGGGAGGACACCATATATTTT. Its protein is CASSYSPGQGEDTIYF.

The J gene is TRBJ1-2, the V gene TRBV5-1, with D uncertain. The CDR3 covers 13 residues. The V end lost 5 bases, the J end lost 4 bases, and 12 bases lay between the germline ends. Germline values: CDR1 SGHRS, CDR2 YFSETQ. Written as DNA, the CDR3 is TGCGCCAGCAGGCAAGAGGTTGGCTATGGCTACACCTTC. It specifies CASRQEVGYGYTF.

In DNA form, the CDR3 reads TGTGCCAGCAGCTTACAGGGGGCTGATGGCTACACCTTC. Its translation: CASSLQGADGYTF. The genes are TRBV3-1 (or the pseudogene TRBV3-2) and TRBJ1-2; 9 nucleotides agree with TRBD1. From germline, CDR1 is LGHDT and CDR2 YNNKEL (reference sequence). Losses at the gene ends were 5 bases for V and 6 bases for J; bases not matched to a gene: 4. The CDR3 is 13 residues long.

This clone has more than one count but fewer than ten. This chain uses TRBV6-5 with TRBJ1-1; the match to TRBD1 covers 8 bases. The CDR3 totals 14 residues. Germline V CDR1 and CDR2: MNHEY, SVGAGI. J was trimmed by 0 bases and V by 4 bases; bases with no gene match: 1. The CDR3 is CASSSTGVNTEAFF. CDR3 coding DNA: TGTGCCAGCAGTTCGACAGGGGTGAACACTGAAGCTTTCTTT.

In the case of this clone: Different DNA sequences within this sample yield the same CDR3. The DNA of the CDR3 is TGTGCCTGGACAATTAATTCACCCCTCCACTTT. Its protein product is CAWTINSPLHF. V gene TRBV30 combines with J gene TRBJ1-6; no reliable D call. V was cut by 4 bases and J by 6 bases, with 4 bases left in between. The CDR3 contains 11 residues. Germline V CDR1 and CDR2: GTSNPN, SVGIG (reference sequence).

The chain is built from TRBV19 and TRBJ1-1, with 7 bases lining up with TRBD1. The germline V gene encodes CDR1 LNHDA and CDR2 SQIVND (reference sequence). This CDR3 is 14 amino acids long. The V and J ends lost 3 bases and 2 bases, in that order; junction bases with no gene match: 3. The CDR3 DNA reads as TGTGCCAGTAGTATCCACAGGGGCAACACTGAAGCTTTCTTT. Amino acid sequence: CASSIHRGNTEAFF.

This clone was recorded only once. The chain is built from TRBV27 and TRBJ1-6; D unresolved. Germline V gives CDR1 MNHEY, CDR2 SMNVEV (reference sequence). This CDR3 comprises 17 residues. V lost 3 bases, J lost 3 bases, and 15 bases lay in between. The CDR3 DNA is TGTGCCAGCAGTTTCTTTCCGGGAGATTTCTATAATTCACCCCTCCACTTT. Translation gives CASSFFPGDFYNSPLHF.

The chain joins TRBV11-3 to TRBJ1-3; 8 bases align to TRBD1. V lost 5 bases to trimming and J lost 1 base; unmatched junction nucleotides: 7. The CDR3 length is 16 residues. Germline lookup yields CDR1 SGHNT and CDR2 YENEEA. CDR3 sequence: CASSPGQAKSGNTIYF. CDR3 sequence (DNA): TGTGCCAGCAGCCCGGGACAGGCGAAATCTGGAAACACCATATATTTT.

This chain uses TRBV10-3 with TRBJ1-4, with TRBD1 identical over 9 bases. This CDR3 has 11 amino acids. V was pared by 6 bases and J by 12 bases, with 2 bases of the junction left unmatched. Germline loops: CDR1 ENHRY, CDR2 SYGVKD. CDR3 coding DNA: TGTGCCATCAGGGGACAGGGAGAACTGTTTTTT. It specifies CAIRGQGELFF.

The CDR3 sequence: CASSFSISLGYTF. The CDR3 DNA follows: TGTGCCAGCAGCTTCAGTATTAGCTTGGGCTACACCTTC. The chain employs TRBV7-2 and TRBJ1-2, with D uncertain. The germline V and J ends were trimmed by 3 bases and 8 bases, with 13 bases remaining between them. The length of the CDR3 is 13 residues. The germline V gene has CDR1 SGHTA and CDR2 FQGNSA.

This clone has only one observation. CDR3 residues: CASSYSRTGAPQRMGYTF. Written as DNA, the CDR3 is TGTGCCAGCAGTTACTCGCGGACAGGGGCGCCCCAGAGGATGGGCTACACCTTC. The rearrangement joins TRBV6-2 or TRBV6-3 to TRBJ1-2; 9 bases match TRBD1. The CDR3 contains 18 residues. V gave up 0 bases and J gave up 8 bases; unmatched junction bases: 16. Germline V CDR1 and CDR2: MNHEY, SVGEGT.

The genes are TRBV7-2 and TRBJ2-5; 7 bases align to TRBD2. CDR1 and CDR2 from the germline V gene are SGHTA and FQGNSA. The ends lost 2 bases at V and 3 bases at J; junction bases unmatched: 9. The CDR3 is 16 residues long. This chain's CDR3 is CASSLHLGGNKETQYF. CDR3 nucleotides: TGTGCCAGCAGCTTACATTTGGGAGGGAATAAAGAGACCCAGTACTTC.

V is TRBV28 and J is TRBJ1-4, with D perhaps TRBD1 (5 bases). V lost 6 bases and J 12 bases, leaving 17 bases between the germline ends. The germline CDR1 and CDR2 sequences are MDHEN and SYDVKM. This CDR3 spans 13 amino acids. The DNA for the CDR3 is TGTGCCAGCAGCCGCACGACAGTCTTAGAACTGTTTTTT. Protein sequence: CASSRTTVLELFF.

The rearrangement links TRBV28 to TRBJ1-2; TRBD1 might be the D (5 bases). Germline values: CDR1 MDHEN, CDR2 SYDVKM. Trimming left V 6 bases short and J 8 bases short, with 13 bases between. The CDR3 has 12 residues. The CDR3 nucleotides are TGTGCCAGCAGCCCTACAGGCCACGGCTACACCTTC. Its translation: CASSPTGHGYTF.

This sequence joins TRBV7-2 and TRBJ2-7, with D perhaps TRBD1 (6 bases). Looked up from germline, CDR1 is SGHTA and CDR2 is FQGNSA. This CDR3 has 14 residues. Trimming stripped 5 bases from V and 3 bases from J, with 14 bases between. CDR3 amino acids: CASSTGQKDYEQYF. In nucleotides, the CDR3 is TGTGCCAGCAGCACCGGACAGAAAGACTACGAGCAGTACTTC.

This chain connects TRBV18 to TRBJ1-1, with D perhaps matching TRBD1 (5 bases). The CDR3 length is 15 residues. CDR1 and CDR2 from the germline V gene are KGHSH and LQKENI. V lost 6 bases and J lost 0, with 14 bases in between. CDR3 in DNA: TGTGCCAGCTCCCCCCTGACAGATTTGAACACTGAAGCTTTCTTT. Residues: CASSPLTDLNTEAFF.

The chain links TRBV2 to TRBJ2-5; a possible D gene is TRBD1 (7 bases). The CDR3 covers 15 residues. The germline CDR1 and CDR2 sequences are SNHLY and FYNNEI. V lost 10 bases and J lost 1, with 19 bases in between. CDR3 amino acids: CATIQGGVTQETQYF. As DNA, the CDR3 is TGTGCCACCATCCAGGGGGGAGTTACCCAAGAGACCCAGTACTTC.

CDR3: CASSRGSNSNSPLHF. The CDR3 DNA reads as TGTGCCAGCAGTCGAGGAAGTAATAGCAATTCACCCCTCCACTTT. This rearrangement joins TRBV7-2 to TRBJ1-6; no clear D. This CDR3 has 15 residues. Trimming removed 6 bases from V and 7 bases from J, with 16 bases in between. Germline V gene data show CDR1 as SGHTA and CDR2 as FQGNSA.

About this clone: Compared with germline, one end of the junction differs, possibly owing to a read error. The chain carries TRBV20-1 and TRBJ2-3; 13 bases agree with TRBD2. The CDR3 has 15 residues. Per germline, CDR1 DFQATT and CDR2 SNEGSKA (reference sequence). The CDR3 DNA reads TGCAGTGCTAGTGCCGGGACTAGCGGGATTCGGATCCACACTTTT. This encodes CSASAGTSGIRIHTF.

V usage is TRBV2 and J usage is TRBJ2-7, with D possibly being TRBD1 (5 bases). Trimming removed 5 bases from V and 3 bases from J, with 8 bases in between. CDR3 length: 12 residues. The V gene's germline CDR1 is SNHLY and CDR2 FYNNEI. The CDR3 DNA reads TGTGCCAGCAGTAGCACAGGCTACGAGCAGTACTTC. Translation: CASSSTGYEQYF.

The rearrangement uses TRBV6-6 and TRBJ2-2; D is uncertain. CDR3 length: 14 amino acids. V was shortened by 2 bases and J by 7 bases, with 11 bases between the two germline ends. Germline V CDR1 and CDR2: MNHNY, SVGAGI (reference sequence). In DNA, the CDR3 is TGTGCCAGCAGTTACGGGCAGCAATACGGGGAGCTGTTTTTT. Amino acid sequence: CASSYGQQYGELFF.